The TCR beta chain described here comes from a study of cytomegalovirus exposure and HLA in healthy donors. The CDR3 length is 16 residues. Germline CDR1 LNHDA, CDR2 SQIVND (reference sequence). The V and J ends lost 7 bases and 1 base, in that order; junction bases with no gene match: 12. A remark on this clone: The antigen is not known.

Both 60 Vbeta primers and 13 Jbeta primers went into the PCR. Assay used: immunoSEQ multiplex PCR; TCRdb lists only in-frame clones, some missing. The sample records around 130,000 clones, around 59% being singletons. Findings of the study overall: Associated with cytomegalovirus, according to the listing, were 150 to 200 TCR beta chains. Some V segments, including TRBV6-2 and TRBV6-3, were excluded as indistinguishable. Reportedly, cytomegalovirus status was diagnosed with high sensitivity and specificity. The productive fraction for most TCR beta V segments was about 90% or about 30% in an earlier analysis.

The clonotype comes from a male donor in good health and CMV-seronegative. The gene calls are TRBV19 and TRBJ1-2, with 7 positions matching TRBD1. Sample: PBMCs. Here the CDR3 DNA reads TGTGCCAGTACCCAAAAGTGGGACAGATTTAACTATGGCTACACCTTC. Its translation is CASTQKWDRFNYGYTF.